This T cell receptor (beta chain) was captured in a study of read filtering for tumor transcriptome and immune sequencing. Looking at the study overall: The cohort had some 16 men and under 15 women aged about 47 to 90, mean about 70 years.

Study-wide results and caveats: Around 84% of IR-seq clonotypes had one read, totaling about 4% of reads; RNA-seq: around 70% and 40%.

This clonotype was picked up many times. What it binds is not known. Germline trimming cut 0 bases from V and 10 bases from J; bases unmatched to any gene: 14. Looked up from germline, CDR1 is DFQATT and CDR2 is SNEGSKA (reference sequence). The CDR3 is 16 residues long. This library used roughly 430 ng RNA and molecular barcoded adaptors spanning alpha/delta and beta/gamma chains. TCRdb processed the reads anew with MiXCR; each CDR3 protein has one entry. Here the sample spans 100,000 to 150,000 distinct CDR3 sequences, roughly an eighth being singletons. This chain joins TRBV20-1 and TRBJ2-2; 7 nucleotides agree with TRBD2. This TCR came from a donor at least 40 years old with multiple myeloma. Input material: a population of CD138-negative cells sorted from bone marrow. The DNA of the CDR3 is TGCAGTGCTAGAGATCGTACTAGCGCCCACCTCCAGGAGCTGTTTTTT. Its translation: CSARDRTSAHLQELFF.